One and the same sample provided the 14 T cell receptor beta chains below, sequenced in a study of T cells in Graves' hyperthyroidism and ophthalmopathy. RNA transcripts gave rise to amplified TCR beta CDR3 regions. Initially, a first-round RT-PCR of the TCR CDR3 employed the HTBI primer set. TCRdb reanalysed the multiplex PCR reads using MiXCR and keeps one entry per CDR3 protein. The repertoire consists of about 400,000 distinct CDR3 sequences, with nearly 15% occurring once and the leading ten covering around 20%. The sequenced sample was blood. The receptor set was obtained from an older woman with Graves' ophthalmopathy.

This clonotype was counted a few times. The chain carries TRBV9 and TRBJ2-5, with 9 bases aligning to TRBD2. In germline, CDR1 is SGDLS, CDR2 YYNGEE. This CDR3 contains 16 residues. V was clipped by 4 bases and J by 2 bases; unmatched bases: 9. Here the CDR3 reads CASSPGASGNQETQYF. The CDR3 region has the DNA TGTGCCAGCAGCCCTGGGGCTAGCGGGAATCAAGAGACCCAGTACTTC.

The rearrangement joins TRBV18 to TRBJ2-5; TRBD2 aligns across 10 bases. CDR1 and CDR2 from the germline V gene are KGHSH and LQKENI. Trimming at V came to 6 bases and at J to 2 bases, leaving 9 bases not matched to a gene. This CDR3 has 16 residues. The CDR3 nucleotides are TGTGCCAGCTCCTTGATGCAGACTAGCGGGCAAGAGACCCAGTACTTC. The encoded protein is CASSLMQTSGQETQYF.

This clonotype was counted at least ten times. The chain links TRBV5-1 to TRBJ2-2; perhaps TRBD1 as D (6 bases). V was cut by 1 base and J by 8 bases, with 12 bases left in between. CDR3 size: 14 residues. The germline gives CDR1 SGHRS, CDR2 YFSETQ. The CDR3 region has the DNA TGCGCCAGCAGCTTGACACAGGGCATAGGGGAGCTGTTTTTT. Amino acids: CASSLTQGIGELFF.

This clonotype was recorded at least ten times. This rearrangement joins TRBV3-1 to TRBJ1-1; the D is unclear. Germline-derived CDR1 and CDR2 are LGHDT and YNNKEL (reference sequence). V lost 0 bases, J lost 4 bases, and 18 bases lay in between. This CDR3 is built from 17 residues. This CDR3 is CASSQDQLLGLFTEAFF. The CDR3 nucleotides are TGTGCCAGCAGCCAAGATCAGCTATTGGGTTTGTTCACTGAAGCTTTCTTT.

This clonotype was counted ten times or more. V gene TRBV24-1 combines with J gene TRBJ2-1, with D perhaps being TRBD1 or TRBD2 (6 bases each). Germline loops: CDR1 KGHDR, CDR2 SFDVKD. V shed 9 bases and J shed 2 bases, with 13 bases lying between them. This CDR3 has 14 residues. CDR3 in DNA: TGTGCCACCGGACTTCGGGGGCCCTACAATGAGCAGTTCTTC. This sequence encodes CATGLRGPYNEQFF.

This clonotype was counted ten times or more. This chain connects TRBV11-2 to TRBJ1-2; D unclear. The CDR3 is made up of 14 amino acids. From germline, CDR1 is SGHAT and CDR2 FQNNGV. Trimming took 2 bases from V and 0 from J, leaving 7 bases between them. CDR3 bases: TGTGCCAGCAGCTTATTGGAGCCTAACTATGGCTACACCTTC. It specifies CASSLLEPNYGYTF.

This chain uses TRBV6-1 with TRBJ1-2; D gene uncertain. V lost 4 bases, J lost 3 bases, and 12 bases lay in between. The CDR3 extends over 14 amino acids. Germline CDR1 reads MNHNS; CDR2 reads SASEGT. The CDR3 DNA reads TGTGCCAGCAGTGGTTCTTGGGCGGACTATGGCTACACCTTC. It translates to CASSGSWADYGYTF.

This clonotype was seen at least ten times. This chain's CDR3 is CATSESGIQETQYF. The CDR3 coding sequence is TGTGCCACCAGTGAATCCGGGATCCAAGAGACCCAGTACTTC. The V and J genes are TRBV24-1 and TRBJ2-5; weak D call: TRBD2 (5 bases). The V end was cut by 4 bases, the J end by 1 base, with 9 bases between. CDR1 and CDR2 from the germline V gene are KGHDR and SFDVKD. The CDR3 length is 14 residues.

This clonotype was counted at least ten times. The V and J genes are TRBV30 and TRBJ2-1; D uncertain. Germline V gives CDR1 GTSNPN, CDR2 SVGIG (reference sequence). Trimming removed 6 bases at V and 0 bases at J, with 9 bases between. The CDR3 has 13 residues. The CDR3 DNA is TGTGCCTGTGAAGATAGCTCCTACAATGAGCAGTTCTTC. Encoded protein: CACEDSSYNEQFF.

At least ten counts were recorded for this clonotype. The chain is built from TRBV30 and TRBJ2-7; weak D call: TRBD1 (6 bases). Germline V gene lookup returns CDR1 GTSNPN and CDR2 SVGIG (reference sequence). This CDR3 has 14 residues. Trimming stripped 4 bases from V and 1 base from J, with 14 bases between. The chain's CDR3 is CAWKRQQGSYEQYF. The CDR3 DNA reads TGTGCCTGGAAAAGACAGCAGGGGTCCTACGAGCAGTACTTC.

There are a few counts of this clonotype. The chain couples TRBV10-3 to TRBJ2-2; 15 nucleotides line up with TRBD2. The CDR3 has 21 residues. Germline lookup yields CDR1 ENHRY and CDR2 SYGVKD. Trimming took 0 bases from V and 0 from J; bases not matched to a gene: 8. CDR3 sequence reads: CAISESVGTSGRSANTGELFF. Written as DNA, the CDR3 is TGTGCCATCAGTGAGTCGGTGGGGACTAGCGGGAGGTCCGCGAACACCGGGGAGCTGTTTTTT.

This clonotype was picked up many times. The chain combines TRBV7-9 with TRBJ2-5; no reliable D call. The CDR3 spans 15 residues. Germline V gives CDR1 SEHNR, CDR2 FQNEAQ (reference sequence). V was trimmed by 0 bases and J by 0 bases, leaving 8 bases between them. In DNA, the CDR3 is TGTGCCAGCAGCTTAGCGGATTGGTACCAAGAGACCCAGTACTTC. The encoded protein is CASSLADWYQETQYF.

This clonotype has a handful of counts. CDR3 amino acids: CAISHAQSLDEQYF. CDR3 nucleotide sequence: TGTGCCATCAGCCATGCCCAGTCTTTGGACGAGCAGTACTTC. The rearrangement links TRBV10-3 to TRBJ2-7; D remains ambiguous. Germline V gene data show CDR1 as ENHRY and CDR2 as SYGVKD. The length of the CDR3 is 14 residues. The V end lost 6 bases, the J end lost 5 bases, and 17 bases lay between the germline ends.

This clonotype showed up just a few times. The V call is TRBV28, the J call TRBJ2-2; D not resolved. This CDR3 is built from 12 residues. Germline-derived CDR1 and CDR2 are MDHEN and SYDVKM. Trimming left V 6 bases short and J 3 bases short, with 5 bases between. The CDR3 spells CASREYTGELFF. As DNA, the CDR3 is TGTGCCAGCAGGGAATACACCGGGGAGCTGTTTTTT.